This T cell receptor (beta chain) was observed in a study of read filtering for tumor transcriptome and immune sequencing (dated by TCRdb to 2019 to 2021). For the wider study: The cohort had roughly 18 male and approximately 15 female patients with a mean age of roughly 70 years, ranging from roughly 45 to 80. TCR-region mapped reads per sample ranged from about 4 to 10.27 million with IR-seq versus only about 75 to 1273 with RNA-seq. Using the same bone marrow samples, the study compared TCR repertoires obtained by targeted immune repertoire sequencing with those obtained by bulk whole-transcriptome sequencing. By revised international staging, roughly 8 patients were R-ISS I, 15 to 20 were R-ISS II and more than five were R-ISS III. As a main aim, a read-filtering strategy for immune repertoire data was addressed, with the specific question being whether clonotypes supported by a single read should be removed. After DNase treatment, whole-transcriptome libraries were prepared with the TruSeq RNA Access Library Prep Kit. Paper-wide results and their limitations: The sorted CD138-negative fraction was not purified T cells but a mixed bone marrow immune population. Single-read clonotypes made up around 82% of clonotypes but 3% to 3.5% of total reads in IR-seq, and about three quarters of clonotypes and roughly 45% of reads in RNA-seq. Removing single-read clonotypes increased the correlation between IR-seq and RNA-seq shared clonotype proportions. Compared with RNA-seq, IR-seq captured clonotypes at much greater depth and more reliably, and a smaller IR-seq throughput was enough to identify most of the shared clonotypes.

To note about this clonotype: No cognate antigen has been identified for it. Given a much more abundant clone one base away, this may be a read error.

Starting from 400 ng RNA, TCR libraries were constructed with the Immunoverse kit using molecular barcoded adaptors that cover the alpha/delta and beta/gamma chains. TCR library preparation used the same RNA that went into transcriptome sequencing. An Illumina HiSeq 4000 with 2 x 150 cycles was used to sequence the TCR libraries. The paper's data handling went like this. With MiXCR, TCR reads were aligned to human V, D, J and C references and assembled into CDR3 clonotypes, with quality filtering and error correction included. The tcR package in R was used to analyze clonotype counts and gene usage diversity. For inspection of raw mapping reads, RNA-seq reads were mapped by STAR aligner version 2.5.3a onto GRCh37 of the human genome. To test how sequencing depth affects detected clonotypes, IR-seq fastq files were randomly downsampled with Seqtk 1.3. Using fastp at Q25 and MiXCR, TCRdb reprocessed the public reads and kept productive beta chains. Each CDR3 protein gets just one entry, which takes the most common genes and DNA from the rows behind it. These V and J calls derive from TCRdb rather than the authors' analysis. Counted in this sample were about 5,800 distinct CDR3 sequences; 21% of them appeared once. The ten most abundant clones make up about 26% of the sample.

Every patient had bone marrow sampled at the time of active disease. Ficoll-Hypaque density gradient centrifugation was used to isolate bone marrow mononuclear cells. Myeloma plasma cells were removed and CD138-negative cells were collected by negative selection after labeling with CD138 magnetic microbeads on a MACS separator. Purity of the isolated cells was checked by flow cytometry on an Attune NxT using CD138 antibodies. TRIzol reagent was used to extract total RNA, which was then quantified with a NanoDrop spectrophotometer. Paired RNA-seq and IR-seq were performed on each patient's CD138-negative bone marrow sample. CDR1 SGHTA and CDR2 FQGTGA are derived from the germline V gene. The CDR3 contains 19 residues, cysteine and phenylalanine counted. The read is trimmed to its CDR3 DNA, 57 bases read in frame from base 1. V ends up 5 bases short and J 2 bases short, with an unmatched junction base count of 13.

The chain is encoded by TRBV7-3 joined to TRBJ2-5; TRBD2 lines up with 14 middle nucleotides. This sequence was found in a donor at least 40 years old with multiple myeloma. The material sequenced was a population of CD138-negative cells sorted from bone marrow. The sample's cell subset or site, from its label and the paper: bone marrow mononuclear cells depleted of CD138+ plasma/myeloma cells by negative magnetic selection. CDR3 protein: CASSPRGLAGVEWQETQYF. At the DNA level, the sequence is TGTGCCAGCAGCCCACGGGGACTAGCGGGAGTAGAGTGGCAAGAGACCCAGTACTTC. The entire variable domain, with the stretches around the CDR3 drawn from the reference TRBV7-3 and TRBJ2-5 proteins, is GAGVSQTPSNKVTEKGKYVELRCDPISGHTALYWYRQSLGQGPEFLIYFQGTGAADDSGLPNDRFFAVRPEGSVSTLKIQRTERGDSAVYLCASSPRGLAGVEWQETQYFGPGTRLLVL.